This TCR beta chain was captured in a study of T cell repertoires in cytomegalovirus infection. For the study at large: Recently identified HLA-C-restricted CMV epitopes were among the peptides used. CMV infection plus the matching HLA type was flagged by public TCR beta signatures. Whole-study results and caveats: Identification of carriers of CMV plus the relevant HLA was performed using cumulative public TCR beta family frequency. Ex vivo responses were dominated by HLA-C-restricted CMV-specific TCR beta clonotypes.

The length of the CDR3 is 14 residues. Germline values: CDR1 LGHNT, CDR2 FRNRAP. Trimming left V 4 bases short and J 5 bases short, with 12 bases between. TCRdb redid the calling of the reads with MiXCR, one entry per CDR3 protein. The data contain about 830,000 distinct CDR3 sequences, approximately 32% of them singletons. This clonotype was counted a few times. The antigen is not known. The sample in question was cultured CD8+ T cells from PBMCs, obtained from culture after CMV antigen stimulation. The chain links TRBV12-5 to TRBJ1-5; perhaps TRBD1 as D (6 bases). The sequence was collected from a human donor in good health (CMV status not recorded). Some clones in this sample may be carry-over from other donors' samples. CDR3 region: CASGSGQIHQPQHF. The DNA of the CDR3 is TGTGCTAGTGGTTCTGGACAGATTCATCAGCCCCAGCATTTT.